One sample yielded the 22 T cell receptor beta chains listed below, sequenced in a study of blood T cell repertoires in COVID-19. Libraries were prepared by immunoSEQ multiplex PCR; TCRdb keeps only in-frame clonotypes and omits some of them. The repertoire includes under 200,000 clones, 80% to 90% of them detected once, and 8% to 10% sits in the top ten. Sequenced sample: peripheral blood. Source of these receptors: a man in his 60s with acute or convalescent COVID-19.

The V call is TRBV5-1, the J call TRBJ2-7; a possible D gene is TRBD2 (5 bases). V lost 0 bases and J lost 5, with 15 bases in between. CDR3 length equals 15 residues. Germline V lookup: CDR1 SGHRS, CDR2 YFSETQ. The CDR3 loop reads CASSLGRGVGDEQYF. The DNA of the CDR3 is TGCGCCAGCAGCTTGGGCCGGGGAGTAGGCGACGAGCAGTACTTC.

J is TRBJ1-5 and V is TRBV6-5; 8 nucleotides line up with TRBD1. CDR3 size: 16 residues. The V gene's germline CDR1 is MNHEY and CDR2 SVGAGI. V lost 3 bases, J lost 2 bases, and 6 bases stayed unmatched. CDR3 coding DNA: TGTGCCAGCAGTTATACAGCAGGGGGCCGCAATCAGCCCCAGCATTTT. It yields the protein CASSYTAGGRNQPQHF.

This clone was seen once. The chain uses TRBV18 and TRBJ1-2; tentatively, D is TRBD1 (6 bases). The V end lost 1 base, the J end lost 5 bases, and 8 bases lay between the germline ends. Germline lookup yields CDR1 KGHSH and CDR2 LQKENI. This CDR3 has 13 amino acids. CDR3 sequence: CASSPLDRYGYTF. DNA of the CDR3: TGTGCCAGCTCACCACTGGACAGATATGGCTACACCTTC.

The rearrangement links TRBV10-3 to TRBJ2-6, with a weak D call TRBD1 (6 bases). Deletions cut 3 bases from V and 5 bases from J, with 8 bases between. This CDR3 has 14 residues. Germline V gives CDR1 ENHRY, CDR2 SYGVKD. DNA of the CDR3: TGTGCCATCAGTGACCAGGGGAGGGCCAACGTCCTGACTTTC. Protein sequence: CAISDQGRANVLTF.

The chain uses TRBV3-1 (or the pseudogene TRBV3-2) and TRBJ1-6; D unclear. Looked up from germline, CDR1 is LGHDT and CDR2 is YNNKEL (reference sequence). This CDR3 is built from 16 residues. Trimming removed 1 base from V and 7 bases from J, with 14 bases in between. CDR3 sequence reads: CASSQGMIGGNSPLHF. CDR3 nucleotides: TGTGCCAGCAGCCAAGGGATGATCGGCGGGAATTCACCCCTCCACTTT.

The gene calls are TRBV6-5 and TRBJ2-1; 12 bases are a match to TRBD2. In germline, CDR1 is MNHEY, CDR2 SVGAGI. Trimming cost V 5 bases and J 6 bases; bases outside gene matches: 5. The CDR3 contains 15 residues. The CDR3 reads CASSQTSGRANEQFF. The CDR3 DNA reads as TGTGCCAGCAGTCAGACTAGCGGGAGAGCCAATGAGCAGTTCTTC.

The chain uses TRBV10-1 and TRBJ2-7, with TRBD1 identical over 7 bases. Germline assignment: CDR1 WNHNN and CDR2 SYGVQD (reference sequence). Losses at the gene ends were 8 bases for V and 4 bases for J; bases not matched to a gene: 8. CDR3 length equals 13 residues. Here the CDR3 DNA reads TGCGCCAGCTCTGGACAGGCTGGGTACGAGCAGTACTTC. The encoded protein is CASSGQAGYEQYF.

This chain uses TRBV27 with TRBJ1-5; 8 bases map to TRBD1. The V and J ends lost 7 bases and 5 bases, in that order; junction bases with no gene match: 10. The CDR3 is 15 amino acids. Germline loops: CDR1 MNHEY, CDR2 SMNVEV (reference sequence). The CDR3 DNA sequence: TGTGCCAGCAAGCCTGCCGGGACAGGTTATCAGCCCCAGCATTTT. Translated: CASKPAGTGYQPQHF.

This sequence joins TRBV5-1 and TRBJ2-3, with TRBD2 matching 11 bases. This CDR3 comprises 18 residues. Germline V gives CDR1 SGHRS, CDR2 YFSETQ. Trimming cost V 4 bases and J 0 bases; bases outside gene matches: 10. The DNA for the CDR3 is TGCGCCAGCAGCGTTAGCGGGAGGGCCCCGCAAAGCACAGATACGCAGTATTTT. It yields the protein CASSVSGRAPQSTDTQYF. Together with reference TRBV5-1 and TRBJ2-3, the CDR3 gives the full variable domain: KAGVTQTPRYLIKTRGQQVTLSCSPISGHRSVSWYQQTPGQGLQFLFEYFSETQRNKGNFPGRFSGRQFSNSRSEMNVSTLELGDSALYLCASSVSGRAPQSTDTQYFGPGTRLTVL.

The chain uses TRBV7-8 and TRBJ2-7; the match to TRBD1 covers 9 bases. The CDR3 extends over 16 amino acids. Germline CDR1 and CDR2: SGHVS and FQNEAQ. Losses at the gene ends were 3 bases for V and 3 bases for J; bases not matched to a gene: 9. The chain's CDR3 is CASSFTGTGTLYEQYF. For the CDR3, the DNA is TGTGCCAGCAGCTTCACCGGGACAGGGACACTCTACGAGCAGTACTTC. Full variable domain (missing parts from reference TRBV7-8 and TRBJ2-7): GAGVSQSPRYKVAKRGQDVALRCDPISGHVSLFWYQQALGQGPEFLTYFQNEAQLDKSGLPSDRFFAERPEGSVSTLKIQRTQQEDSAVYLCASSFTGTGTLYEQYFGPGTRLTVT.

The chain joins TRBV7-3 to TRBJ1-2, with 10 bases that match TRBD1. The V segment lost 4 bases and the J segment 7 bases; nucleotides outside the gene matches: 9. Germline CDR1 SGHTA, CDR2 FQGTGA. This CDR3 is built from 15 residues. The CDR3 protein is CASSSGTGAGSGYTF. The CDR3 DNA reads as TGTGCCAGCAGCTCCGGGACAGGGGCGGGGAGTGGCTACACCTTC.

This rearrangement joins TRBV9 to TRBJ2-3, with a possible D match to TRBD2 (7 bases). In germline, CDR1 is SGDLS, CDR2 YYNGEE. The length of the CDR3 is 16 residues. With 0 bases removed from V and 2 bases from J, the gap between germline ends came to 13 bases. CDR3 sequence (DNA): TGTGCCAGCAGCGTAGGAGGGGGAGGGCCCACAGATACGCAGTATTTT. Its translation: CASSVGGGGPTDTQYF.

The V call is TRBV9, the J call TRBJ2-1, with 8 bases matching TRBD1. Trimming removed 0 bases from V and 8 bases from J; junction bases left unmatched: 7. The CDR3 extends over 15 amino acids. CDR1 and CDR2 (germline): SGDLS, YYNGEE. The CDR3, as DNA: TGTGCCAGCAGCGTAGGGCGGACAGGGAACGATGAGCAGTTCTTC. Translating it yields CASSVGRTGNDEQFF.

The CDR3 spells CATPVTSGTYEQYF. DNA of the CDR3: TGTGCCACCCCAGTGACTAGCGGTACCTACGAGCAGTACTTC. This chain connects TRBV27 to TRBJ2-7, with 9 bases aligning to TRBD2. The CDR3 has 14 residues. V shed 10 bases and J 2 bases; nucleotides not matched to a gene: 9. CDR1 is MNHEY, CDR2 SMNVEV, per germline (reference sequence).

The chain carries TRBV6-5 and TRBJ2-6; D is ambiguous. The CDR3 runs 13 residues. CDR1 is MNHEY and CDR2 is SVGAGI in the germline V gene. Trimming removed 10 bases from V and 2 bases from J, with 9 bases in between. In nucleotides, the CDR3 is TGTGCCACCGCGGTGGCTGGGGCCAACGTCCTGACTTTC. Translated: CATAVAGANVLTF.

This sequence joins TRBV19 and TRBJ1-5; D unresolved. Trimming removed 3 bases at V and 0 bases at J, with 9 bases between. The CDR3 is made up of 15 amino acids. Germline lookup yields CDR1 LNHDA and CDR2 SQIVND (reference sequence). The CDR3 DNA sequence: TGTGCCAGTAGTATTGGAGTAAATAGCAATCAGCCCCAGCATTTT. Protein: CASSIGVNSNQPQHF.

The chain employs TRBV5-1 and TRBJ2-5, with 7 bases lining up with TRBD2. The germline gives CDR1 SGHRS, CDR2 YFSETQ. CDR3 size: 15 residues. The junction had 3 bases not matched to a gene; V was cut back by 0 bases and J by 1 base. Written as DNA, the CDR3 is TGCGCCAGCAGCTTGGAAGTAGCGGGCCAAGAGACCCAGTACTTC. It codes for CASSLEVAGQETQYF. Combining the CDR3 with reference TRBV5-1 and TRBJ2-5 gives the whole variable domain KAGVTQTPRYLIKTRGQQVTLSCSPISGHRSVSWYQQTPGQGLQFLFEYFSETQRNKGNFPGRFSGRQFSNSRSEMNVSTLELGDSALYLCASSLEVAGQETQYFGPGTRLLVL.

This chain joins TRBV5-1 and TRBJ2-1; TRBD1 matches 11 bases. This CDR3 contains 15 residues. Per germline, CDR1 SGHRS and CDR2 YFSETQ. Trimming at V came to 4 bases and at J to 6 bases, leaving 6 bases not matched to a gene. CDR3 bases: TGCGCCAGCAGCCCGGGACAGGGGGACCCCAATGAGCAGTTCTTC. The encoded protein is CASSPGQGDPNEQFF.

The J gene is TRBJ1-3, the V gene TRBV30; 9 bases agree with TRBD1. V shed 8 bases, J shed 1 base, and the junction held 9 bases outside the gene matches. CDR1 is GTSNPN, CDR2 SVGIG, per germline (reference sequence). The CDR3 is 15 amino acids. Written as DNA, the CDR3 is TGTGCCATATCGTCCGGGACAGGGTCTGGAAACACCATATATTTT. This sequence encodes CAISSGTGSGNTIYF.

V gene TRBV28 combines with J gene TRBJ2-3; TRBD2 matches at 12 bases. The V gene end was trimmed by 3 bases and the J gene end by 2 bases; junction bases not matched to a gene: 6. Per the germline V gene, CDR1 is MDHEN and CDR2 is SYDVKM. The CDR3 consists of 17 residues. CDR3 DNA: TGTGCCAGCAGTTTGGACCTAGCGGGAGGGCACACAGATACGCAGTATTTT. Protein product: CASSLDLAGGHTDTQYF.

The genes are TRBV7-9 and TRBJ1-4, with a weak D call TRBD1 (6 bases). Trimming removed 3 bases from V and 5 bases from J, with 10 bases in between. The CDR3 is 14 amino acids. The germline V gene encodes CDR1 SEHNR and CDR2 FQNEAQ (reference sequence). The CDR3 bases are TGTGCCAGCAGCTTCAGGGGAGGGAATGAAAAACTGTTTTTT. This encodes CASSFRGGNEKLFF.

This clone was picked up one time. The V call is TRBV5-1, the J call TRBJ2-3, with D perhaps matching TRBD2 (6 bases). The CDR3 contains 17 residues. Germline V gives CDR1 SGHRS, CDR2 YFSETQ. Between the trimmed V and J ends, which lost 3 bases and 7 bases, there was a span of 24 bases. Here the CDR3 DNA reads TGCGCCAGCAGCTCCCCCCCCCGGGGAGGTTCTCTAAATACGCAGTATTTT. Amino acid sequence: CASSSPPRGGSLNTQYF.